This T cell receptor (beta chain) was observed in a study of response to subunit inactivated influenza vaccine. Study-wide results and caveats: The study's authors posited that every seasonal influenza vaccination enlists few new T cells.

Each CDR3 protein is one row after TCRdb ran MiXCR on the RT-PCR reads. The data show about 480,000 distinct CDR3 sequences, with 25% seen just once and 1.9% held by the top ten. This clonotype was counted between two and nine times. Its specificity is not known. Trimming cost V 0 bases and J 2 bases; bases outside gene matches: 6. This CDR3 has 16 residues. CDR1 SGHRS and CDR2 YFSETQ come from the germline V gene. The chain has TRBV5-1 and TRBJ2-5; 8 bases agree with TRBD2. This TCR was sampled from a man in his fifties who received an inactivated influenza vaccine. The specimen was CD4+ T cells sorted from PBMCs, collected roughly 5 days after vaccination. CDR3 protein: CASSLDGGAFQETQYF. For the CDR3, the DNA is TGCGCCAGCAGCTTGGACGGGGGGGCCTTTCAAGAGACCCAGTACTTC.